The 16 T cell receptor beta chains presented below share a single source sample, sequenced in a study of shared clonotypes between healthy human individuals. Clones were sequenced by immunoSEQ multiplex PCR, and TCRdb holds only the in-frame ones, with some missing. The sample has some 790,000 clones, over 60% seen once. Sequencing was performed on memory CD4+ T cells sorted from blood. Subset meaning: CD45RA-negative fraction. All receptors derive from a woman under 40 in good health.

There are a few counts of this clone. The chain links TRBV5-1 to TRBJ1-1, with D perhaps matching TRBD1 (6 bases). V lost 0 bases, J lost 5 bases, and 17 bases lay in between. This CDR3 region has 16 residues. Germline V gene lookup returns CDR1 SGHRS and CDR2 YFSETQ. This CDR3 reads CASSLAYGGQGTEAFF. For the CDR3, the DNA is TGCGCCAGCAGCTTGGCCTACGGGGGCCAGGGGACTGAAGCTTTCTTT.

The rearrangement joins TRBV9 to TRBJ2-3; a possible D gene is TRBD1 (6 bases). The CDR3 covers 13 residues. V was trimmed by 3 bases and J by 4 bases, leaving 9 bases between them. Germline CDR1 and CDR2: SGDLS and YYNGEE. CDR3 bases: TGTGCCAGCAGCGACTACAGGGCAGATACGCAGTATTTT. Amino acids: CASSDYRADTQYF.

V usage is TRBV7-2 and J usage is TRBJ1-4; D is possibly TRBD1 (5 bases). Germline V lookup: CDR1 SGHTA, CDR2 FQGNSA. There are 16 residues in the CDR3. The ends were cut back, 5 bases at V and 7 bases at J, with 20 bases in the middle. This chain's CDR3 is CASSPTPRAGGEKLFF. The CDR3 nucleotides read TGTGCCAGCAGCCCTACACCCAGGGCGGGGGGTGAAAAACTGTTTTTT.

This chain links TRBV18 with TRBJ2-7, with 8 bases fitting TRBD2. J was trimmed by 6 bases and V by 2 bases; bases with no gene match: 18. Germline loops: CDR1 KGHSH, CDR2 LQKENI. This CDR3 comprises 18 residues. CDR3 in DNA: TGTGCCAGCTCACCAGAGGAACGGGCTAGCGGGTACTCAGGCGAGCAGTACTTC. Its translation is CASSPEERASGYSGEQYF.

The chain employs TRBV4-2 and TRBJ2-1, with 8 positions matching TRBD2. The V gene end was trimmed by 1 base and the J gene end by 5 bases; junction bases not matched to a gene: 10. Looked up from germline, CDR1 is LGHNA and CDR2 is YNFKEQ. The CDR3 loop spans 17 amino acids. CDR3 in amino acids: CASSQVGAGGANNEQFF. CDR3 nucleotides: TGTGCCAGCAGCCAAGTCGGGGCGGGAGGAGCCAACAATGAGCAGTTCTTC.

The rearrangement links TRBV11-2 to TRBJ1-4; a possible D gene is TRBD1 (5 bases). Germline CDR1 reads SGHAT; CDR2 reads FQNNGV. The CDR3 covers 16 residues. Trimming pared 3 bases from V and 8 bases from J, leaving 19 bases between. This CDR3 reads CASSFSPRGKGEKLFF. The CDR3 region has the DNA TGTGCCAGCAGCTTCTCCCCACGGGGGAAAGGCGAAAAACTGTTTTTT.

In the case of this clone: Distinct nucleotide sequences in the sample also encode this CDR3. The genes are TRBV5-1 and TRBJ2-7; 10 bases are shared with TRBD1. CDR1 and CDR2 (germline): SGHRS, YFSETQ. V shed 7 bases, J shed 1 base, and the junction held 5 bases outside the gene matches. The CDR3 extends over 14 amino acids. CDR3 sequence: CASGRDRGSYEQYF. The CDR3 region has the DNA TGCGCCAGCGGGCGGGACAGGGGTTCCTACGAGCAGTACTTC. The full variable domain, rest sourced from reference TRBV5-1 and TRBJ2-7, is KAGVTQTPRYLIKTRGQQVTLSCSPISGHRSVSWYQQTPGQGLQFLFEYFSETQRNKGNFPGRFSGRQFSNSRSEMNVSTLELGDSALYLCASGRDRGSYEQYFGPGTRLTVT.

The CDR3 sequence is CASSFRDRGPTEAFF. The CDR3 region has the DNA TGTGCCAGCAGCTTCCGGGACAGGGGGCCGACTGAAGCTTTCTTT. The V gene is TRBV11-3, the J gene TRBJ1-1; TRBD1 matches 12 bases. The CDR3 is made up of 15 amino acids. V lost 3 bases to trimming and J lost 5 bases; unmatched junction nucleotides: 4. CDR1 is SGHNT, CDR2 YENEEA, per germline.

The chain joins TRBV7-8 to TRBJ1-4; 7 bases align to TRBD1. V was pared by 1 base and J by 7 bases, with 6 bases of the junction left unmatched. The CDR3 spans 15 residues. CDR1 and CDR2 (germline): SGHVS, FQNEAQ. CDR3 region: CASSLGSRGSEKLFF. In DNA, the CDR3 is TGTGCCAGCAGCTTAGGTTCCAGGGGGAGTGAAAAACTGTTTTTT.

This chain joins TRBV6-5 and TRBJ1-1; TRBD1 is a possible D gene (6 bases). Germline V CDR1 and CDR2: MNHEY, SVGAGI. The CDR3 loop spans 13 amino acids. V was shortened by 11 bases and J by 1 base, with 14 bases between the two germline ends. CDR3 sequence reads: CAVKGGPNTEAFF. CDR3 nucleotides: TGTGCCGTCAAAGGGGGACCGAACACTGAAGCTTTCTTT.

V gene TRBV30 combines with J gene TRBJ2-7; 11 bases fit TRBD2. J gave up 4 bases and V 1 base, and 12 bases lay outside the gene matches. Germline lookup yields CDR1 GTSNPN and CDR2 SVGIG (reference sequence). This CDR3 is 17 amino acids long. As DNA, the CDR3 is TGTGCCTGGAGTGGCGGTCTCACTAGCGGGAGAATATACGAGCAGTACTTC. Protein sequence: CAWSGGLTSGRIYEQYF. Filled out from reference TRBV30 and TRBJ2-7, the complete variable domain reads SQTIHQWPATLVQPVGSPLSLECTVEGTSNPNLYWYRQAAGRGLQLLFYSVGIGQISSEVPQNLSASRPQDRQFILSSKKLLLSDSGFYLCAWSGGLTSGRIYEQYFGPGTRLTVT.

The gene calls are TRBV25-1 and TRBJ2-7, with 10 bases fitting TRBD2. Per the germline V gene, CDR1 is MGHDK and CDR2 is SYGVNS. The CDR3 loop spans 17 amino acids. Trimming removed 2 bases from V and 3 bases from J; junction bases left unmatched: 10. CDR3 amino acids: CASSETRASGSLYEQYF. The CDR3, as DNA: TGTGCCAGCAGTGAAACGAGAGCTAGCGGGAGTCTCTACGAGCAGTACTTC.

This clone was picked up one time. V usage is TRBV6-1 and J usage is TRBJ2-1; the D gene is possibly TRBD1 (5 bases). V was shortened by 4 bases and J by 2 bases, with 12 bases between the two germline ends. Per the germline V gene, CDR1 is MNHNS and CDR2 is SASEGT. This CDR3 has 15 residues. The CDR3 nucleotides read TGTGCCAGCAGTGGGAAAGGGGTCGCCTACAATGAGCAGTTCTTC. It is translated as CASSGKGVAYNEQFF.

The chain uses TRBV7-8 and TRBJ2-7; D not certain. Trimming took 0 bases from V and 3 from J, leaving 12 bases between them. The CDR3 contains 15 residues. Germline values: CDR1 SGHVS, CDR2 FQNEAQ. The CDR3 spells CASSLAGAALYEQYF. Written as DNA, the CDR3 is TGTGCCAGCAGCTTAGCTGGTGCGGCCCTCTACGAGCAGTACTTC.

The genes are TRBV10-3 and TRBJ1-5, with D unclear. Germline lookup yields CDR1 ENHRY and CDR2 SYGVKD. Trimming stripped 3 bases from V and 4 bases from J, with 13 bases between. The CDR3 runs to 15 residues. The CDR3 loop reads CAISEPGAGNQPQHF. CDR3 coding DNA: TGTGCCATCAGTGAACCGGGAGCTGGGAATCAGCCCCAGCATTTT.

As for this clone: Different DNA sequences within this sample yield the same CDR3. The genes are TRBV6-1 and TRBJ1-2, with TRBD1 matching over 7 bases. The V gene end was trimmed by 5 bases and the J gene end by 1 base; junction bases not matched to a gene: 4. The length of the CDR3 is 14 residues. The germline CDR1 and CDR2 sequences are MNHNS and SASEGT. In DNA form, the CDR3 reads TGTGCCAGCAGTTGGACAGGCCTTAACTATGGCTACACCTTC. Translating it yields CASSWTGLNYGYTF.